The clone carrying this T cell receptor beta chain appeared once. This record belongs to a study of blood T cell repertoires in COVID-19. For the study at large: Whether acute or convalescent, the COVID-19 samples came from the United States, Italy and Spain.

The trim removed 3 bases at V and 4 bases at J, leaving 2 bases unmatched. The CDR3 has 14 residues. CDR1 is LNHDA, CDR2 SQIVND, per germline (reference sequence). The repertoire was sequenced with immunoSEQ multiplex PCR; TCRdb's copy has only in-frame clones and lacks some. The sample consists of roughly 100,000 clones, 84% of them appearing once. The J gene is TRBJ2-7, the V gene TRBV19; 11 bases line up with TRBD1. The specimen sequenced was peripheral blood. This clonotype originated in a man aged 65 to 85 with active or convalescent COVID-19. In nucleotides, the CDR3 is TGTGCCAGTAGTATTGGGACAGGGGGTTACGAGCAGTACTTC. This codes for CASSIGTGGYEQYF.